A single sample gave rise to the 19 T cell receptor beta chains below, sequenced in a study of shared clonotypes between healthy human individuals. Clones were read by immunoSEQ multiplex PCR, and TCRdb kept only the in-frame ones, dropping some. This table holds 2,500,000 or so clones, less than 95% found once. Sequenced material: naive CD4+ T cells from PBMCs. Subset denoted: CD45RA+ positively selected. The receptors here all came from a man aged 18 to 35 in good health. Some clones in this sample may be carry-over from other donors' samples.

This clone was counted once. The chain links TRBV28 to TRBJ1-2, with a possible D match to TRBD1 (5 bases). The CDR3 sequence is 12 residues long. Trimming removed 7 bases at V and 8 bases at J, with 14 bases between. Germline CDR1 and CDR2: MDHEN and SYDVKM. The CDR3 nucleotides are TGTGCCAGCACGGGGGGTACGAAGGGCTACACCTTC. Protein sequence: CASTGGTKGYTF.

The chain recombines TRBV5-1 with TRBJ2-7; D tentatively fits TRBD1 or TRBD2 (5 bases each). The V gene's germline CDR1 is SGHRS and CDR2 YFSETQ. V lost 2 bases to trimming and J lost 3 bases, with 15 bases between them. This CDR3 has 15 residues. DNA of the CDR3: TGCGCCAGCAGCTTAAGAGGGGCCCCCAGCTACGAGCAGTACTTC. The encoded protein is CASSLRGAPSYEQYF.

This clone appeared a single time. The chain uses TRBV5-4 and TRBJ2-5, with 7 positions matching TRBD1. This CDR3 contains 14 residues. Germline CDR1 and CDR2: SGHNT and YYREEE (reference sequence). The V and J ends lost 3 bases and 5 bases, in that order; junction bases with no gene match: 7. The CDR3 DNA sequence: TGTGCCAGCAGCTATTCCCGACAGGGTGAGACCCAGTACTTC. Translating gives CASSYSRQGETQYF.

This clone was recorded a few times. As DNA, the CDR3 is TGTGCCATCAGTGAGTCGACCCGGACAGTGAACACTGAAGCTTTCTTT. As protein: CAISESTRTVNTEAFF. This chain uses TRBV10-3 with TRBJ1-1, with D possibly TRBD1 on 6 matching bases. The CDR3 length is 16 residues. The germline V and J ends were trimmed by 0 bases and 0 bases, with 11 bases remaining between them. CDR1 and CDR2 (germline): ENHRY, SYGVKD.

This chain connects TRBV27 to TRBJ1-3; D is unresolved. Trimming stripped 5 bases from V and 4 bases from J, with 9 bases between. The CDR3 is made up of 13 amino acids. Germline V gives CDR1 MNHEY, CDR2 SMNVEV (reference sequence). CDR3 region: CASSPYTGNTIYF. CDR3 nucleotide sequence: TGTGCCAGCAGTCCCTACACCGGAAACACCATATATTTT.

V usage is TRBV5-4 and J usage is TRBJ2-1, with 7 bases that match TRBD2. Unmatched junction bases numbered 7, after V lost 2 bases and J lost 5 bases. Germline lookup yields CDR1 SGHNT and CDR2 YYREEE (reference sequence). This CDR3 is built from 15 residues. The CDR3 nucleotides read TGTGCCAGCAGCTTTGGAGGGAGGGATAACAATGAGCAGTTCTTC. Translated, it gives CASSFGGRDNNEQFF.

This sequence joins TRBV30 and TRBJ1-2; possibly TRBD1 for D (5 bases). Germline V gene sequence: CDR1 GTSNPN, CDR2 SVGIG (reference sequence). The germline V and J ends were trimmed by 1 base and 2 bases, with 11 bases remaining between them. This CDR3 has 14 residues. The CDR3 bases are TGTGCCTGGAGTGCGGGACTCTCAAACTATGGCTACACCTTC. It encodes CAWSAGLSNYGYTF.

The CDR3 here is CASSDGSQPQHF. CDR3 in DNA: TGTGCCAGCAGTGACGGCAGTCAGCCCCAGCATTTT. V usage is TRBV2 and J usage is TRBJ1-5, with D unclear. Between the trimmed V and J ends, which lost 3 bases and 6 bases, there was a span of 6 bases. Germline CDR1 and CDR2: SNHLY and FYNNEI. This CDR3 is 12 amino acids long.

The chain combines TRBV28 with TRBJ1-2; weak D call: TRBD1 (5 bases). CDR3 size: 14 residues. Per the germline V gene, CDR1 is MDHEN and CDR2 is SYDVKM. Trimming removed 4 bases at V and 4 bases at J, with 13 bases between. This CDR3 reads CASSSDGARYGYTF. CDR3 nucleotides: TGTGCCAGCAGTTCGGACGGGGCTCGCTATGGCTACACCTTC.

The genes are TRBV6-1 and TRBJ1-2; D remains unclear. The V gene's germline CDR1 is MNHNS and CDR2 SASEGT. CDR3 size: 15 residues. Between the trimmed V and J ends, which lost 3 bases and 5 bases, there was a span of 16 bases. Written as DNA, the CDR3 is TGTGCCAGCAGTGAGGCTTACGGGTCCTCTTATGGCTACACCTTC. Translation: CASSEAYGSSYGYTF.

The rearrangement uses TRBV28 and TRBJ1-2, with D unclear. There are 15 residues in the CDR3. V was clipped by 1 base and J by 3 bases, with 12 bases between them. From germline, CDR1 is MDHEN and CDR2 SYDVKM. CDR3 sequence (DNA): TGTGCCAGCAGTTTATTGCCGGAGGCGGACTATGGCTACACCTTC. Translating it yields CASSLLPEADYGYTF.

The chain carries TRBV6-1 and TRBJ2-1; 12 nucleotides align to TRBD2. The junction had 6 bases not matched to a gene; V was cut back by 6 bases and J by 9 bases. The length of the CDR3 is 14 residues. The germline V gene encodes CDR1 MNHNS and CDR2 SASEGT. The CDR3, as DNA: TGTGCCAGCAGGAGGACTAGCGGGATTGGTGAGCAGTTCTTC. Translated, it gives CASRRTSGIGEQFF.

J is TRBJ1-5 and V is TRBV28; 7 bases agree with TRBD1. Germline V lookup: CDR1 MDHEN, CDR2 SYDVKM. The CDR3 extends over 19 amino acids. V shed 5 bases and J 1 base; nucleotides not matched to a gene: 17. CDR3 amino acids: CASSRDRALGTMSNQPQHF. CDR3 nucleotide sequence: TGTGCCAGCAGTCGAGACAGGGCCTTAGGGACGATGAGCAATCAGCCCCAGCATTTT.

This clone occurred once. CDR3 amino acids: CASSLNWAYGYTF. The CDR3 DNA sequence: TGTGCCAGCAGCTTAAACTGGGCCTATGGCTACACCTTC. This rearrangement joins TRBV11-3 to TRBJ1-2, with D unclear. Germline CDR1 SGHNT, CDR2 YENEEA. The CDR3 is 13 residues long. The V end was cut by 2 bases, the J end by 4 bases, with 8 bases between.

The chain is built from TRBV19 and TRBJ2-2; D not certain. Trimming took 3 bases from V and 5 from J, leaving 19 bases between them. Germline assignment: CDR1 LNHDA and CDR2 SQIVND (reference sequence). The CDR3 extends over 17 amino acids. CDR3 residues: CASSIARTSGSTGELFF. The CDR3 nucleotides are TGTGCCAGTAGTATTGCACGAACGTCAGGTAGTACCGGGGAGCTGTTTTTT.

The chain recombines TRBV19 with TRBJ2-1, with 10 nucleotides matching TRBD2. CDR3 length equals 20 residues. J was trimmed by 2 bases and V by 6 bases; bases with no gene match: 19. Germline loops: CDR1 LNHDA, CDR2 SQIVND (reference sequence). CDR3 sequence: CASRKAGLARHMGTYNEQFF. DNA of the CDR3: TGTGCCAGTAGAAAGGCGGGACTAGCGCGTCATATGGGAACCTACAATGAGCAGTTCTTC.

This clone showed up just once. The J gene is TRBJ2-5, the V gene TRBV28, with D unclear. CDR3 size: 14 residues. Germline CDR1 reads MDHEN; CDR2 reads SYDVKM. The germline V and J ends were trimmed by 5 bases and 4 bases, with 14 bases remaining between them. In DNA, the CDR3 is TGTGCCAGCAGTCCCCCGGGCCCTGGAGAGACCCAGTACTTC. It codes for CASSPPGPGETQYF.

CDR3 sequence (DNA): TGTGCCAGCAGACTCTCTGAGGTTCAGCCCCAGCATTTT. Translating it yields CASRLSEVQPQHF. The chain recombines TRBV28 with TRBJ1-5, with D uncertain. V was cut by 6 bases and J by 6 bases, with 12 bases left in between. The CDR3 has 13 residues. Germline V lookup: CDR1 MDHEN, CDR2 SYDVKM.

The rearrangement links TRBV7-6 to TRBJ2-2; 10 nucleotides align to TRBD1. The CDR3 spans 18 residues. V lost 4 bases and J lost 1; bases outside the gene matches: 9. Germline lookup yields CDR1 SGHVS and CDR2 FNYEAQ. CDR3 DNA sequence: TGTGCCAGCAGCTCTGTTAGACAGGGGGCTGGGAACACCGGGGAGCTGTTTTTT. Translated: CASSSVRQGAGNTGELFF.